The present T cell receptor beta chain was sequenced within a study of PD-1 blockade in classical Hodgkin lymphoma. The V gene's germline CDR1 is MDHEN and CDR2 SYDVKM. V was trimmed by 3 bases and J by 2 bases, leaving 11 bases between them. The CDR3 sequence is 16 residues long. TCRdb's table, derived via immunoSEQ multiplex PCR, lists solely in-frame clones and lacks some. Of about 27,000 clones in the sample, approximately 85% were seen once. Stated time point: cycle 4 day 1 (C4D1), after more than 5 weeks of nivolumab. Each patient's relapse followed autologous stem cell transplantation, and brentuximab vedotin exposure varied. Magnetic negative selection was used to purify CD4+ T cells from PBMCs that had been thawed. Patients' outcomes at their best amounted to complete response, partial response or progressive disease.

The chain carries TRBV28 and TRBJ2-6, with D perhaps TRBD2 (6 bases). The source material was CD4+ T cells from blood, sampled before the fourth cycle of nivolumab. The sequence derives from a human donor with classical Hodgkin lymphoma. CDR3 protein: CASSFVLAAGANVLTF. CDR3 DNA sequence: TGTGCCAGCAGTTTCGTACTAGCAGCTGGGGCCAACGTCCTGACTTTC.